A selection of T cell receptor beta chains follows, all from one sample in a study of T cell responses to AZD1222 COVID-19 vaccine. The repertoire was sequenced with immunoSEQ multiplex PCR; TCRdb's copy has only in-frame clones and lacks some. This sample yields under 150,000 clones, of which approximately 88% are seen a single time; approximately 6.5% belongs to the top ten. The starting material was peripheral blood, obtained 28 days after the second AZD1222 dose. The receptors derive from an adult who received the AZD1222 COVID-19 vaccine. The CDR3 runs from the conserved cysteine through the conserved F or W. The D gene is left open where the match is weak. Clone size appears in some rows only: once, few, many, or a class for an expanded clone.

J gene: TRBJ1-1
D gene: .
CDR3 length: 14
clone size: .
V gene: TRBV19
CDR3 protein: CASSVRDVHTEAFF
CDR3 DNA: TGTGCCAGTAGTGTCCGGGATGTGCACACTGAAGCTTTCTTT

J gene: TRBJ1-3
D gene: .
CDR3 length: 15
clone size: few
V gene: TRBV3-1/TRBV3-2
CDR3 protein: CASSPAGVYGNTIYF
CDR3 DNA: TGTGCCAGCAGCCCCGCCGGGGTATACGGAAACACCATATATTTT

J gene: TRBJ2-3
D gene: TRBD1
CDR3 length: 14
clone size: .
V gene: TRBV12-5
CDR3 protein: CASGLGQGPDTQYF
CDR3 DNA: TGTGCTAGTGGTCTAGGACAGGGCCCAGATACGCAGTATTTT

J gene: TRBJ2-5
D gene: .
CDR3 length: 14
clone size: .
V gene: TRBV15
CDR3 protein: CATSRDLIGETQYF
CDR3 DNA: TGTGCCACCAGCAGAGATCTTATCGGAGAGACCCAGTACTTC

J gene: TRBJ1-4
D gene: .
CDR3 length: 16
clone size: .
V gene: TRBV3-1/TRBV3-2
CDR3 protein: CASSQEGNYLNEKLFF
CDR3 DNA: TGTGCCAGCAGCCAAGAGGGCAACTACTTAAATGAAAAACTGTTTTTT

J gene: TRBJ1-2
D gene: .
CDR3 length: 13
clone size: .
V gene: TRBV11-2
CDR3 protein: CASSTPQGYGYTF
CDR3 DNA: TGTGCCAGCAGCACCCCACAGGGCTATGGCTACACCTTC

J gene: TRBJ1-5
D gene: .
CDR3 length: 14
clone size: .
V gene: TRBV19
CDR3 protein: CASSIQGNDQPQHF
CDR3 DNA: TGTGCCAGTAGTATACAGGGAAACGATCAGCCCCAGCATTTT

J gene: TRBJ2-1
D gene: TRBD1
CDR3 length: 16
clone size: .
V gene: TRBV7-3
CDR3 protein: CASSLSPGTGSNEQFF
CDR3 DNA: TGTGCCAGCAGCTTATCCCCCGGGACAGGATCCAATGAGCAGTTCTTC

J gene: TRBJ1-1
D gene: TRBD1
CDR3 length: 14
clone size: .
V gene: TRBV6-2/TRBV6-3
CDR3 protein: CASTPPTGTAKAFF
CDR3 DNA: TGTGCCAGCACCCCACCTACCGGGACAGCAAAAGCTTTCTTT

J gene: TRBJ2-7
D gene: .
CDR3 length: 14
clone size: .
V gene: TRBV9
CDR3 protein: CASSVDSRAYEQYF
CDR3 DNA: TGTGCCAGCAGCGTCGATAGCAGAGCCTACGAGCAGTACTTC

J gene: TRBJ1-3
D gene: .
CDR3 length: 16
clone size: .
V gene: TRBV6-5
CDR3 protein: CASSSYHSRSGNTIYF
CDR3 DNA: TGTGCCAGCAGTTCATATCACAGCCGCTCTGGAAACACCATATATTTT

J gene: TRBJ1-2
D gene: .
CDR3 length: 14
clone size: .
V gene: TRBV7-2
CDR3 protein: CASSFDRGNYGYTF
CDR3 DNA: TGTGCCAGCAGCTTCGACAGAGGCAACTATGGCTACACCTTC

J gene: TRBJ1-3
D gene: .
CDR3 length: 14
clone size: few
V gene: TRBV4-1
CDR3 protein: CASSQARLGNTIYF
CDR3 DNA: TGCGCCAGCAGCCAAGCACGACTTGGAAACACCATATATTTT

J gene: TRBJ2-7
D gene: TRBD1
CDR3 length: 14
clone size: .
V gene: TRBV9
CDR3 protein: CASSVGGQAYEQYF
CDR3 DNA: TGTGCCAGCAGCGTAGGGGGACAGGCCTACGAGCAGTACTTC

J gene: TRBJ2-3
D gene: .
CDR3 length: 14
clone size: .
V gene: TRBV7-3
CDR3 protein: CASSLRQAADTQYF
CDR3 DNA: TGTGCCAGCAGCCTAAGACAGGCGGCAGATACGCAGTATTTT

J gene: TRBJ1-2
D gene: .
CDR3 length: 13
clone size: .
V gene: TRBV12-3/TRBV12-4
CDR3 protein: CASSLGQGGGYTF
CDR3 DNA: TGTGCCAGCAGTTTGGGGCAAGGCGGCGGCTACACCTTC

J gene: TRBJ1-3
D gene: .
CDR3 length: 15
clone size: few
V gene: TRBV6-2/TRBV6-3
CDR3 protein: CASSSTVFSGNTIYF
CDR3 DNA: TGTGCCAGCAGTTCCACAGTCTTCTCTGGAAACACCATATATTTT

J gene: TRBJ2-5
D gene: TRBD2
CDR3 length: 15
clone size: .
V gene: TRBV9
CDR3 protein: CASSATSGAWETQYF
CDR3 DNA: TGTGCCAGCAGCGCGACTAGCGGGGCCTGGGAGACCCAGTACTTC

J gene: TRBJ2-1
D gene: .
CDR3 length: 12
clone size: .
V gene: TRBV19
CDR3 protein: CASSGGRNEQFF
CDR3 DNA: TGTGCCAGTAGTGGCGGGCGGAATGAGCAGTTCTTC

J gene: TRBJ1-4
D gene: .
CDR3 length: 15
clone size: .
V gene: TRBV7-9
CDR3 protein: CASTLAGGAGEKLFF
CDR3 DNA: TGTGCCAGCACCCTAGCTGGGGGCGCTGGGGAAAAACTGTTTTTT

J gene: TRBJ1-1
D gene: TRBD1
CDR3 length: 15
clone size: .
V gene: TRBV6-5
CDR3 protein: CASNIQGVMNTEAFF
CDR3 DNA: TGTGCCAGCAATATACAGGGGGTGATGAACACTGAAGCTTTCTTT

J gene: TRBJ2-7
D gene: TRBD2
CDR3 length: 16
clone size: .
V gene: TRBV19
CDR3 protein: CASPPPRTSGSYEQYF
CDR3 DNA: TGTGCCAGCCCCCCCCCGCGGACTAGCGGGAGCTACGAGCAGTACTTC

J gene: TRBJ1-1
D gene: .
CDR3 length: 13
clone size: .
V gene: TRBV14
CDR3 protein: CASSQDRGLRAFF
CDR3 DNA: TGTGCCAGCAGCCAAGACAGGGGCCTCCGAGCTTTCTTT

J gene: TRBJ2-3
D gene: TRBD2
CDR3 length: 15
clone size: few
V gene: TRBV7-9
CDR3 protein: CASSLGTSVTDTQYF
CDR3 DNA: TGTGCCAGCAGCCTCGGGACTAGCGTTACAGATACGCAGTATTTT

J gene: TRBJ2-3
D gene: .
CDR3 length: 14
clone size: .
V gene: TRBV15
CDR3 protein: CATSRVAGGGTQYF
CDR3 DNA: TGTGCCACCAGCAGAGTGGCCGGAGGTGGTACGCAGTATTTT

J gene: TRBJ1-1
D gene: .
CDR3 length: 13
clone size: once
V gene: TRBV3-1/TRBV3-2
CDR3 protein: CASSLLGGTEAFF
CDR3 DNA: TGTGCCAGCAGCCTACTCGGCGGGACTGAAGCTTTCTTT

J gene: TRBJ1-4
D gene: .
CDR3 length: 15
clone size: .
V gene: TRBV3-1/TRBV3-2
CDR3 protein: CASSQGVATNEKLFF
CDR3 DNA: TGTGCCAGCAGCCAAGGGGTTGCAACTAATGAAAAACTGTTTTTT

J gene: TRBJ1-2
D gene: .
CDR3 length: 14
clone size: .
V gene: TRBV24-1
CDR3 protein: CATSDFSGNYGYTF
CDR3 DNA: TGTGCCACCAGTGATTTTTCCGGTAACTATGGCTACACCTTC

J gene: TRBJ1-1
D gene: .
CDR3 length: 15
clone size: once
V gene: TRBV20-1
CDR3 protein: CSASRRVREGTEAFF
CDR3 DNA: TGCAGTGCTAGTAGACGCGTCAGGGAGGGCACTGAAGCTTTCTTT

J gene: TRBJ1-2
D gene: .
CDR3 length: 14
clone size: .
V gene: TRBV6-1
CDR3 protein: CASSEGGGFYGYTF
CDR3 DNA: TGTGCCAGCAGTGAAGGGGGTGGCTTCTATGGCTACACCTTC

J gene: TRBJ1-1
D gene: TRBD1
CDR3 length: 12
clone size: .
V gene: TRBV24-1
CDR3 protein: CATSDGQGKAFF
CDR3 DNA: TGTGCCACCAGTGACGGACAGGGAAAAGCTTTCTTT

J gene: TRBJ2-5
D gene: TRBD1
CDR3 length: 14
clone size: .
V gene: TRBV9
CDR3 protein: CASSLGQGEETQYF
CDR3 DNA: TGTGCCAGCAGCCTTGGACAGGGCGAAGAGACCCAGTACTTC

J gene: TRBJ1-6
D gene: .
CDR3 length: 15
clone size: .
V gene: TRBV6-5
CDR3 protein: CASSSSGTYNSPLHF
CDR3 DNA: TGTGCCAGCTCTAGCTCCGGGACTTATAATTCACCCCTCCACTTT

J gene: TRBJ2-3
D gene: .
CDR3 length: 11
clone size: .
V gene: TRBV6-5
CDR3 protein: CASHERDTQYF
CDR3 DNA: TGTGCCAGCCACGAGAGAGATACGCAGTATTTT

J gene: TRBJ1-2
D gene: .
CDR3 length: 15
clone size: .
V gene: TRBV3-1/TRBV3-2
CDR3 protein: CASSQRGGRQDGYTF
CDR3 DNA: TGTGCCAGCAGCCAGAGGGGGGGGCGACAGGATGGCTACACCTTC

J gene: TRBJ1-2
D gene: TRBD1
CDR3 length: 15
clone size: .
V gene: TRBV2
CDR3 protein: CASSEARRTGYGYTF
CDR3 DNA: TGTGCCAGCAGTGAAGCGCGAAGGACAGGATATGGCTACACCTTC

J gene: TRBJ1-4
D gene: TRBD1
CDR3 length: 15
clone size: .
V gene: TRBV6-5
CDR3 protein: CASRVGTAGNEKLFF
CDR3 DNA: TGTGCCAGCAGGGTGGGGACAGCCGGCAATGAAAAACTGTTTTTT

J gene: TRBJ2-7
D gene: .
CDR3 length: 11
clone size: .
V gene: TRBV2
CDR3 protein: CASSVGIEQYF
CDR3 DNA: TGTGCCAGCAGTGTTGGGATCGAGCAGTACTTC

J gene: TRBJ2-7
D gene: .
CDR3 length: 15
clone size: .
V gene: TRBV19
CDR3 protein: CASSSKLLSPYEQYF
CDR3 DNA: TGTGCCAGTAGTTCTAAGCTTCTGAGCCCCTACGAGCAGTACTTC

J gene: TRBJ1-4
D gene: .
CDR3 length: 15
clone size: .
V gene: TRBV7-8
CDR3 protein: CASSQQSYGDEKLFF
CDR3 DNA: TGTGCCAGCAGCCAACAGAGTTACGGTGATGAAAAACTGTTTTTT

J gene: TRBJ1-1
D gene: .
CDR3 length: 15
clone size: .
V gene: TRBV19
CDR3 protein: CASRRNWAGNTEAFF
CDR3 DNA: TGTGCCAGTAGGCGAAATTGGGCCGGGAACACTGAAGCTTTCTTT

J gene: TRBJ2-3
D gene: .
CDR3 length: 15
clone size: .
V gene: TRBV11-3
CDR3 protein: CASSLGTHSTDTQYF
CDR3 DNA: TGTGCCAGCAGCTTAGGTACACATAGCACAGATACGCAGTATTTT

J gene: TRBJ1-1
D gene: .
CDR3 length: 15
clone size: .
V gene: TRBV5-1
CDR3 protein: CASSTTTASNTEAFF
CDR3 DNA: TGCGCCAGCAGCACCACGACTGCATCGAACACTGAAGCTTTCTTT

J gene: TRBJ2-5
D gene: .
CDR3 length: 13
clone size: .
V gene: TRBV5-6
CDR3 protein: CASSLAYQETQYF
CDR3 DNA: TGTGCCAGCAGCTTGGCGTACCAAGAGACCCAGTACTTC